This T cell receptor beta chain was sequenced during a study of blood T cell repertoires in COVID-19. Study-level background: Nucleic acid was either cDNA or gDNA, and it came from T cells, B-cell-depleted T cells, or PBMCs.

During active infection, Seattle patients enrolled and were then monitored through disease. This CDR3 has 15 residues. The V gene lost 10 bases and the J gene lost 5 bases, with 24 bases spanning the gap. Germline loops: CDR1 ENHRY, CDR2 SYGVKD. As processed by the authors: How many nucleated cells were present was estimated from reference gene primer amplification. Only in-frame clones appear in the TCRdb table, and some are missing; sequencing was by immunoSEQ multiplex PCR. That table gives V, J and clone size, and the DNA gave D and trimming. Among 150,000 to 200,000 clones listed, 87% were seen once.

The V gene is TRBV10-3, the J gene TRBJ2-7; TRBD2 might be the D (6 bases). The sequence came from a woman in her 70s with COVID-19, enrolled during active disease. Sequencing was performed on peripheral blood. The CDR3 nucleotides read TGTGCCACGCAGGGCGCCGGGACTGGGTTTAACGAGCAGTACTTC. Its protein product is CATQGAGTGFNEQYF.